This T cell receptor beta chain was obtained from a study of identical twins. Study-wide results and caveats: The study based its conclusions on cross-sectional statistical analysis and did not follow the same donors. The more abundant beta clonotypes in cord blood had fewer insertions, and memory repertoires did not show this. Twin-shared out-of-frame alpha sequences showed excess low generation probability.

With template switching, a universal primer site was added, and the cDNA carried unique molecular identifiers. MiXCR, run by TCRdb on the 5' RACE reads, gives a single entry per CDR3 protein. The table includes a few hundred thousand distinct CDR3 sequences, approximately 8.3% detected once. Only a few counts were recorded for this clonotype. What it binds is not known. The same specimen was also included in a second study, on yellow fever vaccine responses in identical twins.

This receptor was obtained from a young woman in good health. Sequencing was done on a sample of CD8+ T cells sorted from blood.

CDR3 DNA sequence: TGTGCCAGCAGCTTTGTCAGGGGTCGTTGGCCCCTCCACTTT. Its translation: CASSFVRGRWPLHF. The gene calls are TRBV7-9 and TRBJ1-6, with D possibly being TRBD1 (6 bases). The V gene lost 3 bases and the J gene lost 13 bases, with 16 bases spanning the gap. The CDR3 loop spans 14 amino acids. Germline CDR1 SEHNR, CDR2 FQNEAQ (reference sequence).